This TCR beta chain was sequenced for a study of T cells in localized non-small cell lung cancer. Trimming removed 1 base from V and 2 bases from J, with 6 bases in between. This CDR3 is built from 14 residues. Germline V lookup: CDR1 SEHNR, CDR2 FQNEAQ (reference sequence). Measured with immunoSEQ multiplex PCR; TCRdb has only the in-frame clones, and not every one. The sample holds tens of thousands of clones, 85% to 95% seen once. The specimen comprised peripheral blood mononuclear cells, sampled before any cancer treatment. The chain uses TRBV7-9 and TRBJ1-5; D is undetermined. The TCR sequence derives from an older female donor with stage II lung adenocarcinoma. CDR3: CASSLEQRNQPQHF. The CDR3 nucleotides read TGTGCCAGCAGCTTAGAACAGCGCAATCAGCCCCAGCATTTT.